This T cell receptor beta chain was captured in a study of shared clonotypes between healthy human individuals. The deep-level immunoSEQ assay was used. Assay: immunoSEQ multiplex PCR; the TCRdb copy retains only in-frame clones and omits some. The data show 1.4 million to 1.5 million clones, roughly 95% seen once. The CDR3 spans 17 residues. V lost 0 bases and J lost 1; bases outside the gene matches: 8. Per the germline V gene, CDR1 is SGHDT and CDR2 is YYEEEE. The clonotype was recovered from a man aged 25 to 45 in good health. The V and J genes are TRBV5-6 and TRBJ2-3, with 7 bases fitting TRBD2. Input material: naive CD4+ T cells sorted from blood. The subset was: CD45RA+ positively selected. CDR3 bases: TGTGCCAGCAGCTTGGGCGGTAGCGGGTGGGGCACAGATACGCAGTATTTT. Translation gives CASSLGGSGWGTDTQYF. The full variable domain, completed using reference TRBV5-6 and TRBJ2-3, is DAGVTQSPTHLIKTRGQQVTLRCSPKSGHDTVSWYQQALGQGPQFIFQYYEEEERQRGNFPDRFSGHQFPNYSSELNVNALLLGDSALYLCASSLGGSGWGTDTQYFGPGTRLTVL.